This passage covers 25 T cell receptor beta chains from one sample sequenced in a study of PD-1 blockade in classical Hodgkin lymphoma. All patients relapsed after autologous stem cell transplantation, and brentuximab vedotin exposure varied. Thawed PBMCs were the source of CD8+ T cells, obtained through magnetic negative selection. Generated by immunoSEQ multiplex PCR, the TCRdb table keeps only in-frame clones and is missing some. This table holds over a thousand clones, approximately 80% found once. This specimen was CD8+ T cells from blood, taken at baseline. The receptors originated from a human donor with classical Hodgkin lymphoma.

The gene calls are TRBV7-2 and TRBJ2-7; TRBD1 is a possible D gene (7 bases). Germline V lookup: CDR1 SGHTA, CDR2 FQGNSA. This CDR3 region has 17 residues. V was cut by 6 bases and J by 2 bases, with 23 bases left in between. CDR3 protein: CASSSPGGDSLTYEQYF. The CDR3 DNA is TGTGCCAGCAGTTCTCCCGGCGGGGACAGCCTCACCTACGAGCAGTACTTC.

A single count supports this clone. This sequence joins TRBV11-2 and TRBJ2-7, with D perhaps matching TRBD1 (5 bases). The CDR3 contains 15 residues. Germline lookup yields CDR1 SGHAT and CDR2 FQNNGV. The V end lost 5 bases, the J end lost 2 bases, and 16 bases lay between the germline ends. The CDR3 nucleotides are TGTGCCAGCAGCCCCGGATTGGGGCAAGCCTACGAGCAGTACTTC. Its translation: CASSPGLGQAYEQYF.

The gene calls are TRBV25-1 and TRBJ2-6; no clear D. Germline V gene lookup returns CDR1 MGHDK and CDR2 SYGVNS. Deletions cut 6 bases from V and 0 bases from J, with 12 bases between. The CDR3 consists of 16 residues. CDR3 sequence (DNA): TGTGCCAGCAGCTCGACGCAGCACTCTGGGGCCAACGTCCTGACTTTC. Amino acid sequence: CASSSTQHSGANVLTF.

The V call is TRBV5-1, the J call TRBJ2-3, with 7 bases identical to TRBD2. The CDR3 consists of 18 residues. V trimming: 0 bases; J trimming: 2 bases; junction bases outside the gene matches: 12. Germline V gene sequence: CDR1 SGHRS, CDR2 YFSETQ. The CDR3 sequence: CASSLAAAGEPYTDTQYF. The DNA of the CDR3 is TGCGCCAGCAGCTTGGCGGCGGCGGGGGAGCCGTACACAGATACGCAGTATTTT.

The chain couples TRBV19 to TRBJ2-7; D may correspond to TRBD1 or TRBD2 (5 bases each). CDR3 length: 13 amino acids. Looked up from germline, CDR1 is LNHDA and CDR2 is SQIVND (reference sequence). Trimming stripped 3 bases from V and 6 bases from J, with 12 bases between. The CDR3 DNA reads as TGTGCCAGTAGTATCGGGGCAGGGAGCGAGCAGTACTTC. Translating it yields CASSIGAGSEQYF.

This clone was detected only once. This chain connects TRBV28 to TRBJ2-5; unclear D gene. Germline assignment: CDR1 MDHEN and CDR2 SYDVKM. V lost 6 bases, J lost 7 bases, and 9 bases lay in between. CDR3 size: 11 residues. This chain's CDR3 is CASSYSVTQYF. The DNA for the CDR3 is TGTGCCAGCAGCTACTCTGTGACCCAGTACTTC.

A few counts support this clone. The chain couples TRBV11-2 to TRBJ2-1; D uncertain. V was pared by 4 bases and J by 15 bases, with 19 bases between. In germline, CDR1 is SGHAT, CDR2 FQNNGV. The CDR3 is 13 amino acids. The CDR3 is CASSSPGPWIVFF. Written as DNA, the CDR3 is TGTGCCAGCAGCTCCCCCGGACCCTGGATCGTGTTCTTC.

This chain joins TRBV27 and TRBJ1-1; TRBD1 aligns across 9 bases. This CDR3 contains 16 residues. The junction had 12 bases not matched to a gene; V was cut back by 5 bases and J by 5 bases. The V gene's germline CDR1 is MNHEY and CDR2 SMNVEV (reference sequence). CDR3 in DNA: TGTGCCAGCAGTCCCCTTCTCGGACAGGGGAGGACTGAAGCTTTCTTT. Translation: CASSPLLGQGRTEAFF.

This chain links TRBV27 with TRBJ2-1, with 10 bases aligning to TRBD2. J was trimmed by 10 bases and V by 3 bases; bases with no gene match: 9. The germline V gene has CDR1 MNHEY and CDR2 SMNVEV (reference sequence). The CDR3 is made up of 15 amino acids. CDR3 in DNA: TGTGCCAGCAGTTTGAAAGCGGGGGGGTTAAGGGAGCAGTTCTTC. The encoded protein is CASSLKAGGLREQFF.

Only a few counts were recorded for this clone. V is TRBV9 and J is TRBJ1-5; a weak D match, TRBD1 (5 bases). The CDR3 is 15 residues long. Germline CDR1 reads SGDLS; CDR2 reads YYNGEE. Trimming removed 0 bases at V and 1 base at J, with 8 bases between. The CDR3 reads CASSVGGTSNQPQHF. CDR3 coding DNA: TGTGCCAGCAGCGTAGGAGGGACGAGCAATCAGCCCCAGCATTTT. Combining the CDR3 with reference TRBV9 and TRBJ1-5 gives the whole variable domain DSGVTQTPKHLITATGQRVTLRCSPRSGDLSVYWYQQSLDQGLQFLIQYYNGEERAKGNILERFSAQQFPDLHSELNLSSLELGDSALYFCASSVGGTSNQPQHFGDGTRLSIL.

The genes are TRBV28 and TRBJ2-6; TRBD1 matches at 7 bases. J lost 2 bases, V lost 3 bases, and 10 bases had no gene match. Germline lookup yields CDR1 MDHEN and CDR2 SYDVKM. The CDR3 runs 18 residues. CDR3: CASSFEYPGGTGANVLTF. The CDR3, as DNA: TGTGCCAGCAGTTTTGAGTACCCAGGGGGAACTGGGGCCAACGTCCTGACTTTC. Looking up the rest from reference TRBV28 and TRBJ2-6 gives the full variable domain: DVKVTQSSRYLVKRTGEKVFLECVQDMDHENMFWYRQDPGLGLRLIYFSYDVKMKEKGDIPEGYSVSREKKERFSLILESASTNQTSMYLCASSFEYPGGTGANVLTFGAGSRLTVL.

J is TRBJ2-3 and V is TRBV30; D remains unclear. The CDR3 runs to 14 residues. V lost 5 bases and J 0 bases, leaving 12 bases between the germline ends. Germline CDR1 is GTSNPN and CDR2 is SVGIG (reference sequence). The CDR3: CAWDEPPSTDTQYF. CDR3 nucleotides: TGTGCCTGGGACGAACCCCCTAGCACAGATACGCAGTATTTT.

The J gene is TRBJ2-7, the V gene TRBV2, with no clear D. There are 14 residues in the CDR3. Germline-derived CDR1 and CDR2 are SNHLY and FYNNEI. V gave up 6 bases and J gave up 4 bases, with 16 bases separating them. The CDR3 region has the DNA TGTGCCAGCAGCTGGGGTGGTATGGGATACGAGCAGTACTTC. This codes for CASSWGGMGYEQYF.

Relative to its sample, this clone is large. The J gene is TRBJ2-3, the V gene TRBV28, with D possibly being TRBD1 or TRBD2 (5 bases each). The germline V gene encodes CDR1 MDHEN and CDR2 SYDVKM. CDR3 length equals 17 residues. V was clipped by 3 bases and J by 9 bases, with 25 bases between them. As DNA, the CDR3 is TGTGCCAGCAGTTTCGATCCCGGGACCAGAGCCTTATCAACGCAGTATTTT. It is translated as CASSFDPGTRALSTQYF.

The rearrangement uses TRBV11-3 and TRBJ2-1, with 7 bases fitting TRBD2. Trimming removed 8 bases from V and 5 bases from J; junction bases left unmatched: 9. Per the germline V gene, CDR1 is SGHNT and CDR2 is YENEEA. This CDR3 is 14 amino acids long. The CDR3 sequence: CASSYGGVNNEQFF. CDR3 nucleotide sequence: TGTGCCAGCTCCTATGGGGGGGTAAACAATGAGCAGTTCTTC.

CDR3 in DNA: TGTGCCAGCAGTTCCCCGGTTATCAACTATGGCTACACCTTC. Translation: CASSSPVINYGYTF. The chain combines TRBV6-5 with TRBJ1-2; D not certain. V was clipped by 4 bases and J by 2 bases, with 11 bases between them. Per the germline V gene, CDR1 is MNHEY and CDR2 is SVGAGI. The CDR3 extends over 14 amino acids.

The rearrangement links TRBV9 to TRBJ2-1, with D possibly being TRBD2 (6 bases). The V end lost 0 bases, the J end lost 8 bases, and 15 bases lay between the germline ends. Germline values: CDR1 SGDLS, CDR2 YYNGEE. The CDR3 is 15 residues long. The CDR3 sequence is CASSVDGEEGDEQFF. DNA for the CDR3: TGTGCCAGCAGCGTAGACGGAGAGGAGGGCGATGAGCAGTTCTTC.

V gene TRBV7-2 combines with J gene TRBJ2-5, with 11 bases identical to TRBD2. The CDR3 consists of 16 residues. V trimming: 4 bases; J trimming: 2 bases; junction bases outside the gene matches: 6. Per germline, CDR1 SGHTA and CDR2 FQGNSA. Here the CDR3 DNA reads TGTGCCAGCAGCTCCACTAGCGGGGGTGGGCAAGAGACCCAGTACTTC. This encodes CASSSTSGGGQETQYF.

The chain joins TRBV11-1 to TRBJ2-1; D is uncertain. The germline V gene has CDR1 SGHAT and CDR2 FQDESV (reference sequence). V was shortened by 5 bases and J by 4 bases, with 18 bases between the two germline ends. This CDR3 contains 16 residues. The CDR3 sequence is CASSQGPVHLYNEQFF. The CDR3 DNA reads TGTGCCAGCAGCCAAGGGCCTGTGCACCTTTACAATGAGCAGTTCTTC.

The chain links TRBV19 to TRBJ2-1; 10 nucleotides agree with TRBD2. The CDR3 spans 15 residues. V was clipped by 5 bases and J by 3 bases; unmatched bases: 4. Per the germline V gene, CDR1 is LNHDA and CDR2 is SQIVND (reference sequence). The CDR3 DNA reads TGTGCCAGTAGTGCCACTAGCGGGGACTACAATGAGCAGTTCTTC. Translation: CASSATSGDYNEQFF.

The chain is built from TRBV19 and TRBJ2-1; D unresolved. The CDR3 runs 13 residues. CDR1 is LNHDA and CDR2 is SQIVND in the germline V gene (reference sequence). Trimming pared 7 bases from V and 10 bases from J, leaving 17 bases between. The CDR3 DNA sequence: TGTGCCAGTACCCCACGCGGCAGGAGAGAGCAGTTCTTC. Its protein product is CASTPRGRREQFF.

This clone has only one observation. The chain has TRBV19 and TRBJ1-4, with 7 bases aligning to TRBD1. Germline V gene lookup returns CDR1 LNHDA and CDR2 SQIVND (reference sequence). There are 14 residues in the CDR3. V shed 5 bases, J shed 8 bases, and the junction held 8 bases outside the gene matches. The CDR3 DNA follows: TGTGCCAGTAGTGGGCAGGGGGTTAGCGAAAAACTGTTTTTT. Translation: CASSGQGVSEKLFF.

This chain links TRBV30 with TRBJ2-2; TRBD1 matches at 7 bases. This CDR3 is 13 amino acids long. Trimming cost V 5 bases and J 4 bases; bases outside gene matches: 4. Germline CDR1 and CDR2: GTSNPN and SVGIG (reference sequence). DNA for the CDR3: TGTGCCTGGGCTCCAGGGGGCACCGGGGAGCTGTTTTTT. Translation gives CAWAPGGTGELFF. The whole variable domain, filled in from reference TRBV30 and TRBJ2-2, reads SQTIHQWPATLVQPVGSPLSLECTVEGTSNPNLYWYRQAAGRGLQLLFYSVGIGQISSEVPQNLSASRPQDRQFILSSKKLLLSDSGFYLCAWAPGGTGELFFGEGSRLTVL.

This chain links TRBV7-9 with TRBJ2-4, with D possibly being TRBD1 (5 bases). The CDR3 is 14 amino acids. Germline values: CDR1 SEHNR, CDR2 FQNEAQ (reference sequence). V dropped 1 base and J dropped 8 bases, with 12 bases sitting between them. CDR3 nucleotides: TGTGCCAGCAGCTTAGGGCAGGGTGGAGACATTCAGTACTTC. Amino acids: CASSLGQGGDIQYF.

The chain is built from TRBV7-9 and TRBJ1-3; D gene uncertain. This CDR3 is 16 amino acids long. V was cut by 5 bases and J by 3 bases, with 17 bases left in between. Germline V gene data show CDR1 as SEHNR and CDR2 as FQNEAQ (reference sequence). CDR3 amino acids: CASSPQDPLGGNTIYF. Written as DNA, the CDR3 is TGTGCCAGCAGCCCTCAGGATCCTCTCGGTGGAAACACCATATATTTT.